This T cell receptor beta chain was captured in a study of T cell responses to AZD1222 COVID-19 vaccine (dated by TCRdb to the early 2020s). A note on the overall study: AZD1222 recipients whose second dose came at about 4 weeks and those whose second dose came at about 12 weeks were combined into one group, since spike-specific TCR depth and breadth did not differ between the two schedules. TCR sequencing covered 230 to 250 trial participants: 207 given two doses of AZD1222 and approximately 26 given two doses of MenACWY control vaccine. Trial participants were enrolled by age into 18-55, 56-69 and 70-plus year subgroups, with about 150, 28 and 57 TCR-sequenced participants respectively. Overall results and qualifications from the work: Conclusions about previously exposed vaccinees were limited because only 6 or 7 AZD1222 recipients were SARS-CoV-2 seropositive at baseline. CD4 TCRs associated with the vaccine covered the entire spike protein, and the dominant responses were in regions 160-218 and 743-854. Epitopes outside the regions mutated in the B.1.351 and B.1.1.7 variants were reportedly recognized by nearly half of the unique spike-specific TCRs. The 56-69-year group was small, and its depth increase did not reach significance, likely because of low power. After two AZD1222 doses, spike-specific TCR breadth and depth were significantly higher than at day 0 and than in MenACWY recipients. Participants were mostly white British and included more females than males, and it was suggested by the authors that clonal diversity may have been underestimated. No day 14 peak-response samples were available, so repertoires were characterized only after the peak T cell response.

Per the publication, the time point label means: baseline before first vaccination. Vaccinee samples came from UK trials COV001 and COV002, including a single-blind randomized controlled phase 2/3 trial of AZD1222 (ChAdOx1 nCoV-19) in healthy adults. For TCRbeta chain sequencing, PBMC samples were collected from trial participants at day 0 and at day 28 after the second dose. The CDR3 regions of human TCRbeta chains were subjected to immunosequencing. On the study's bioinformatics: Repertoire TCRs were checked for matches against a reference library of SARS-CoV-2-specific TCRs that had been generated using the MIRA antigen-specificity platform. Breadth was defined as the fraction of unique TCRs that were SARS-CoV-2-associated. Depth was defined as the fraction of total T cells that were SARS-CoV-2-associated. Using the MIRA data, each spike-specific TCR was mapped to the spike region that the TCR reacts to and placed in a CD4 or CD8 class. Log10-transformed breadth and depth values were compared by one-way ANOVA with Sidak's multiple comparisons tests. Imported from immuneACCESS, the table was reduced by TCRdb to in-frame sequences with V and J called. These copies leave out some clones; in studies compared against another copy, an unresolved V gene accounts for under half, and the cause of the remainder is not known. V, J and clone size derive from that table, while D and trimming were established from the DNA sequence. The sample table shows tens of thousands of clones, and around three quarters are seen once. The ten largest clonotypes hold approximately 4% of the sample.

On this clone itself: This clone's antigen is unknown. No base-level quality is on record; no much larger clone is a single base apart.

Looking up the germline V gene yields CDR1 SNHLY and CDR2 FYNNEI. Between the V and J ends, shortened by 1 base and 5 bases respectively, the junction contains 14 bases. Spanning cysteine to phenylalanine, the CDR3 consists of 15 amino acids. Only the CDR3 region is kept as DNA, spanning 45 bases read in frame from base 1. This sequence was found in an adult in good health. The sequencing used peripheral blood, collected on day 0 of AZD1222 vaccination. The receptor chain draws on TRBV2 and TRBJ1-2; matching of 5 bases hints at TRBD1 as the D gene. The nucleotides are TGTGCCAGCAGTGAAGGCGGGGCCCAAGAATATGGCTACACCTTC. Its translation reads: CASSEGGAQEYGYTF.